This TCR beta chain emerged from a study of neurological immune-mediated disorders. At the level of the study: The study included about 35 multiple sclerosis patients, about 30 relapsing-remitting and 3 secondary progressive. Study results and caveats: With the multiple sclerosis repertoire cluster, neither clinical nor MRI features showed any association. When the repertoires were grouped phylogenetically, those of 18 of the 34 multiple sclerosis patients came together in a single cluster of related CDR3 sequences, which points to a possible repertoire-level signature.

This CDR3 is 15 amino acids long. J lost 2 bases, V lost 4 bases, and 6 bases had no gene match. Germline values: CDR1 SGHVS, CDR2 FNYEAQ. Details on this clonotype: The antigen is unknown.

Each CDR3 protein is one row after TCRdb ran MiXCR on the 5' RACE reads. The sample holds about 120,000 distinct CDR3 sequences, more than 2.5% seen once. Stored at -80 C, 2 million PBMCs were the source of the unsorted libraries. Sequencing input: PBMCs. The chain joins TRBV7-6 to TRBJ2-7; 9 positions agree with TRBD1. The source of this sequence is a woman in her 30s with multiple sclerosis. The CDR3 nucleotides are TGTGCCAGCAGCTCCTCCGGGACAGGGACCTACGAGCAGTACTTC. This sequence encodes CASSSSGTGTYEQYF.